Below, one T cell receptor (beta chain) is given with its context. V was trimmed by 3 bases and J by 2 bases, leaving 12 bases between them. Germline-derived CDR1 and CDR2 are SGHRS and YFSETQ. This CDR3 is built from 14 residues. The method was immunoSEQ multiplex PCR; TCRdb's version includes in-frame clones alone and lacks a portion of them. The table has about 170,000 clones, around 86% seen once. This record comes from a study of blood T cell repertoires in COVID-19. The sample was peripheral blood. The receptor was derived from a man aged 65-85 years with acute or convalescent COVID-19. The chain links TRBV5-1 to TRBJ2-7; D uncertain. This CDR3 reads CASSSLRNTYEQYF. DNA for the CDR3: TGCGCCAGCAGCTCCCTCCGAAACACCTACGAGCAGTACTTC.